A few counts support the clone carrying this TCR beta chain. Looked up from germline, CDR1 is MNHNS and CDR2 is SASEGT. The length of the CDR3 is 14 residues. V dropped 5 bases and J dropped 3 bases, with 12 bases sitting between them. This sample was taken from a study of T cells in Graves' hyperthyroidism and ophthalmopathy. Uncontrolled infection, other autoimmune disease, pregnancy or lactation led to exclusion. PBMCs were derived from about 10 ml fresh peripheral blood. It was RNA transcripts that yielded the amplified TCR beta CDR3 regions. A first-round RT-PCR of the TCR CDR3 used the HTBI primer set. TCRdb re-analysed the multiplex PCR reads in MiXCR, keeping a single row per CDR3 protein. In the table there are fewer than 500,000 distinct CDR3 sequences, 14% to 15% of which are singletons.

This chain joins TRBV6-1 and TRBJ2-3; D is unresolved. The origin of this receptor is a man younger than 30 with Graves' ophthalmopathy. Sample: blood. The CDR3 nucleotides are TGTGCCAGCAGTCTTCTAGTAGGAACAGATACGCAGTATTTT. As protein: CASSLLVGTDTQYF.